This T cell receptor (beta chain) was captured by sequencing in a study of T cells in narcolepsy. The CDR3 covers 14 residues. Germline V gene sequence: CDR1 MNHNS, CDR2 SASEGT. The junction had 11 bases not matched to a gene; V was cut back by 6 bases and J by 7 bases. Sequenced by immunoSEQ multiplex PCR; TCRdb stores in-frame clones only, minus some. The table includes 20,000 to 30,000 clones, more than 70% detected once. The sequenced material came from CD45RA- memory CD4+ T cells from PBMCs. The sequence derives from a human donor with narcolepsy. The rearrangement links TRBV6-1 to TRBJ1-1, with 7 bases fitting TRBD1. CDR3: CASRDLLQGNEAFF. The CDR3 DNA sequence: TGTGCCAGCAGGGATCTTCTACAGGGGAATGAAGCTTTCTTT.